This T cell receptor beta chain was sequenced in a study of identical twins. CDR1 and CDR2 (germline): SNHLY, FYNNEI. Trimming shortened V by 7 bases and J by 7 bases, and 17 bases separated the two germline ends. This CDR3 is 14 amino acids long. Each cDNA held unique molecular identifiers, and template switching gave it a universal primer site. MiXCR, run by TCRdb on the 5' RACE reads, gives a single entry per CDR3 protein. The sample lists approximately 220,000 distinct CDR3 sequences, 6% to 8% occurring once. The same data also went into a second study, on yellow fever vaccine responses in identical twins.

Sequencing used CD8+ T cells sorted from blood. The genes are TRBV2 and TRBJ2-1, with TRBD1 as a possible D gene (6 bases). The sequence was collected from a woman aged 18-30 years in good health. Here the CDR3 DNA reads TGTGCCAGCAAACGCACAGGGTCCCGGAATGAGCAGTTCTTC. This sequence encodes CASKRTGSRNEQFF.